These 2 T cell receptor beta chains were all obtained from the same sample, sequenced in a study of cytomegalovirus exposure and HLA in healthy donors. Primers included in the PCR were 60 Vbeta and 13 Jbeta primers. TCRdb keeps only in-frame clones here, not all; method: immunoSEQ multiplex PCR. Of 80,000 or so clones in the sample, about two thirds were seen once. The source material was PBMCs. The source of these receptors is a man aged 25 to 45 in good health and CMV-seropositive.

This clone has a handful of counts. This chain links TRBV15 with TRBJ1-5; D unresolved. Trimming took off 3 bases at V and 4 bases at J, with 10 bases between the two ends. Germline V gene sequence: CDR1 LNHNV, CDR2 YYDKDF (reference sequence). There are 14 residues in the CDR3. The DNA for the CDR3 is TGTGCCACCAGCAGGGTGGGCAGTAATCAGCCCCAGCATTTT. Its protein product is CATSRVGSNQPQHF.

The gene calls are TRBV2 and TRBJ2-7; TRBD2 agrees at 14 bases. Germline V gene lookup returns CDR1 SNHLY and CDR2 FYNNEI. The CDR3 consists of 21 residues. The trim removed 3 bases at V and 0 bases at J, leaving 16 bases unmatched. CDR3 nucleotide sequence: TGTGCCAGCAGTGATTCACTCCTGCTTCGGACTAGCGGGGGGTCCTCCTACGAGCAGTACTTC. This gives the protein CASSDSLLLRTSGGSSYEQYF. The full variable domain, with the rest looked up from reference TRBV2 and TRBJ2-7, is EPEVTQTPSHQVTQMGQEVILRCVPISNHLYFYWYRQILGQKVEFLVSFYNNEISEKSEIFDDQFSVERPDGSNFTLKIRSTKLEDSAMYFCASSDSLLLRTSGGSSYEQYFGPGTRLTVT.